The 18 T cell receptor beta chains below come from one sample, sequenced in a study of CD8 T cells in Susac syndrome. With random hexamers, about 0.45 to 1 ug RNA was reverse transcribed. TCRdb re-analysed the immunoSEQ multiplex PCR reads in MiXCR, keeping a single row per CDR3 protein. The sample shows around 150,000 distinct CDR3 sequences, 90% to 97% of them seen only once. Material for sequencing was CD4+ T cells from PBMCs. Receptors originate from a human donor with Susac syndrome.

The rearrangement links TRBV23-1 to TRBJ1-3; unclear D gene. TRBV23-1 is labeled an ORF, and its function is uncertain. V shed 2 bases and J shed 0 bases, with 17 bases lying between them. The length of the CDR3 is 18 residues. The CDR3 spells CASSQPLPTVVSGNTIYF. CDR3 sequence (DNA): TGCGCCAGCAGTCAACCTCTTCCGACCGTGGTCTCTGGAAACACCATATATTTT.

The V gene is TRBV3-1, the J gene TRBJ1-1; 7 positions match TRBD1. Germline-derived CDR1 and CDR2 are LGHDT and YNNKEL (reference sequence). After removal of 8 bases from V and 8 bases from J, the junction contained 5 bases not matched to a gene. The CDR3 is 11 amino acids. The CDR3 bases are TGTGCCAGCGGCCTGACAGGGGAAGCTTTCTTT. It yields the protein CASGLTGEAFF.

The chain uses TRBV5-1 and TRBJ2-1; maybe TRBD1 (5 bases). The germline V and J ends were trimmed by 0 bases and 2 bases, with 9 bases remaining between them. There are 15 residues in the CDR3. Germline V gene data show CDR1 as SGHRS and CDR2 as YFSETQ. As DNA, the CDR3 is TGCGCCAGCAGCTTGGGGGGCGGCACCTACAATGAGCAGTTCTTC. It is translated as CASSLGGGTYNEQFF.

This rearrangement joins TRBV29-1 to TRBJ2-3, with D possibly being TRBD2 (7 bases). The V and J ends lost 6 bases and 1 base respectively, with 20 bases between them. Germline CDR1 reads SQVTM; CDR2 reads ANQGSEA. The length of the CDR3 is 16 residues. CDR3 DNA: TGCAGCGTCGTAACTAGCGCCGAGGGGGGCACAGATACGCAGTATTTT. Translating gives CSVVTSAEGGTDTQYF.

The chain links TRBV7-2 to TRBJ2-7, with D uncertain. The CDR3 has 15 residues. Germline V gives CDR1 SGHTA, CDR2 FQGNSA. Trimming stripped 0 bases from V and 7 bases from J, with 16 bases between. Here the CDR3 DNA reads TGTGCCAGCAGCTTAGCAATTGGCGCCCAAGGGGAGCAGTACTTC. Translation: CASSLAIGAQGEQYF.

The V call is TRBV14, the J call TRBJ1-6; D unresolved. V lost 4 bases to trimming and J lost 9 bases, with 13 bases between them. The CDR3 covers 14 residues. Germline CDR1 reads SGHDN; CDR2 reads FVKESK. DNA for the CDR3: TGTGCCAGCAGCCCCCCGGGTCGTGCTTCACCCCTCCACTTT. This encodes CASSPPGRASPLHF. The whole variable domain, remainder taken from reference TRBV14 and TRBJ1-6, is EAGVTQFPSHSVIEKGQTVTLRCDPISGHDNLYWYRRVMGKEIKFLLHFVKESKQDESGMPNNRFLAERTGGTYSTLKVQPAELEDSGVYFCASSPPGRASPLHFGNGTRLTVT.

The chain recombines TRBV28 with TRBJ2-1; tentatively, D is TRBD1 (5 bases). The V end was cut by 7 bases, the J end by 4 bases, with 8 bases between. This CDR3 has 12 amino acids. Germline values: CDR1 MDHEN, CDR2 SYDVKM. CDR3 in DNA: TGTGCCAGCAAAGACAGTTACAATGAGCAGTTCTTC. This translates into CASKDSYNEQFF.

The rearrangement uses TRBV15 and TRBJ2-3; D possibly matches TRBD1 or TRBD2 (5 bases each). Trimming stripped 2 bases from V and 0 bases from J, with 9 bases between. Germline assignment: CDR1 LNHNV and CDR2 YYDKDF (reference sequence). The CDR3 totals 15 residues. The DNA of the CDR3 is TGTGCCACCAGCAGAAGGGACGGTAGCACAGATACGCAGTATTTT. Translation gives CATSRRDGSTDTQYF.

V gene TRBV7-3 combines with J gene TRBJ2-2, with TRBD1 matching over 7 bases. Losses at the gene ends were 0 bases for V and 6 bases for J; bases not matched to a gene: 10. The CDR3 is 17 residues long. The germline V gene has CDR1 SGHTA and CDR2 FQGTGA. CDR3 residues: CASSLTPLRQGPGELFF. In DNA form, the CDR3 reads TGTGCCAGCAGCTTAACCCCACTTCGACAGGGACCCGGGGAGCTGTTTTTT.

J is TRBJ2-3 and V is TRBV29-1, with unresolved D. This CDR3 has 12 residues. Trimming took off 3 bases at V and 5 bases at J, with 9 bases between the two ends. Germline V gene sequence: CDR1 SQVTM, CDR2 ANQGSEA. The CDR3 protein is CSVDLDIDTQYF. CDR3 coding DNA: TGCAGCGTTGACCTCGACATAGATACGCAGTATTTT.

V is TRBV7-8 and J is TRBJ1-2; D might be TRBD1 (6 bases). The CDR3 loop spans 13 amino acids. Germline CDR1 reads SGHVS; CDR2 reads FQNEAQ. Trimming took off 5 bases at V and 4 bases at J, with 11 bases between the two ends. CDR3: CASSKQGGYGYTF. CDR3 nucleotides: TGTGCCAGCAGCAAACAGGGAGGCTATGGCTACACCTTC.

This clonotype was observed once. In DNA form, the CDR3 reads TGCGCCAGCAGCAGCCGACAGTGGGACGCCGGGGAGCTGTTTTTT. Its translation: CASSSRQWDAGELFF. The chain couples TRBV5-1 to TRBJ2-2; D possibly uses TRBD1 or TRBD2 (5 bases each). CDR3 length equals 15 residues. V lost 4 bases and J 6 bases, leaving 16 bases between the germline ends. The V gene's germline CDR1 is SGHRS and CDR2 YFSETQ.

V is TRBV20-1 and J is TRBJ2-7, with 12 positions matching TRBD2. Germline-derived CDR1 and CDR2 are DFQATT and SNEGSKA (reference sequence). The V and J ends lost 3 bases and 9 bases, in that order; junction bases with no gene match: 9. CDR3 size: 14 residues. CDR3 nucleotides: TGCAGTGCTAGGGTCCCCGGACTAGCGGGATTGCAGTACTTC. Protein sequence: CSARVPGLAGLQYF.

The V call is TRBV18, the J call TRBJ2-7; 10 positions match TRBD2. The CDR3 is 15 residues long. CDR1 and CDR2 (germline): KGHSH, LQKENI. The V gene end was trimmed by 3 bases and the J gene end by 6 bases; junction bases not matched to a gene: 8. The CDR3 coding sequence is TGTGCCAGCTCACCGACTAGCGGGCCCCGCGGCGAGCAGTACTTC. This sequence encodes CASSPTSGPRGEQYF.

The chain carries TRBV5-1 and TRBJ1-1; D is perhaps TRBD1 (5 bases). V lost 4 bases and J 1 base, leaving 11 bases between the germline ends. Germline CDR1 SGHRS, CDR2 YFSETQ. The CDR3 totals 14 residues. The CDR3 bases are TGCGCCAGCAGCCTGCAGGGACGGAACACTGAAGCTTTCTTT. It encodes CASSLQGRNTEAFF.

This clonotype was seen just once. V and J are TRBV20-1 and TRBJ1-6, with TRBD1 matching over 7 bases. CDR1 and CDR2 from the germline V gene are DFQATT and SNEGSKA (reference sequence). V was pared by 3 bases and J by 1 base, with 3 bases of the junction left unmatched. The CDR3 is made up of 15 amino acids. In DNA, the CDR3 is TGCAGTGCTAGGCACAGGGGTTCCTATAATTCACCCCTCCACTTT. Amino acids: CSARHRGSYNSPLHF.

The chain carries TRBV18 and TRBJ2-1, with 9 bases aligning to TRBD1. This CDR3 is built from 15 residues. V lost 6 bases, J lost 9 bases, and 12 bases stayed unmatched. CDR1 and CDR2 from the germline V gene are KGHSH and LQKENI. Written as DNA, the CDR3 is TGTGCCAGCTCCACCCCGGGACAGGGCAGTGGTGAGCAGTTCTTC. This codes for CASSTPGQGSGEQFF. The full variable domain, rest sourced from reference TRBV18 and TRBJ2-1, is NAGVMQNPRHLVRRRGQEARLRCSPMKGHSHVYWYRQLPEEGLKFMVYLQKENIIDESGMPKERFSAEFPKEGPSILRIQQVVRGDSAAYFCASSTPGQGSGEQFFGPGTRLTVL.

Here the CDR3 DNA reads TGTGCCAGCAGTTTGAACACTCCCTCACACTACGAGCAGTACTTC. Amino acids: CASSLNTPSHYEQYF. This sequence joins TRBV28 and TRBJ2-7, with D uncertain. V lost 3 bases and J lost 3, with 15 bases in between. Per the germline V gene, CDR1 is MDHEN and CDR2 is SYDVKM. The CDR3 covers 15 residues.